These 5 T cell receptor beta chains came from one sample sequenced in a study of CD8 T cells in ankylosing spondylitis. TCRdb re-derived calls from the 5' RACE reads in MiXCR, one entry per CDR3 protein. The sample includes some 200,000 distinct CDR3 sequences, around 13% seen only once; the top ten take about 15%. The sequenced material came from blood, either unsorted or a sorted T cell fraction (not recorded which). Every receptor here comes from a male donor with ankylosing spondylitis or in good health (not recorded which).

A few counts support this clonotype. The CDR3 DNA follows: TGTGCCAGCAGCGTCGGGACCCGGGCCTACGAGCAGTACTTC. It translates to CASSVGTRAYEQYF. This chain uses TRBV9 with TRBJ2-7; D may match TRBD1 or TRBD2 (5 bases each). V was cut by 2 bases and J by 2 bases, with 11 bases left in between. This CDR3 is built from 14 residues. The germline V gene encodes CDR1 SGDLS and CDR2 YYNGEE.

This clonotype was counted ten times or more. J is TRBJ2-7 and V is TRBV18; D unclear. The CDR3 has 12 amino acids. The V gene lost 0 bases and the J gene lost 3 bases, with 3 bases spanning the gap. CDR1 is KGHSH, CDR2 LQKENI, per germline. CDR3: CASSPPGYEQYF. The CDR3 DNA reads TGTGCCAGCTCACCACCGGGCTACGAGCAGTACTTC.

This clonotype was observed a single time. This chain connects TRBV28 to TRBJ2-7; D ambiguous. Germline assignment: CDR1 MDHEN and CDR2 SYDVKM. V dropped 10 bases and J dropped 5 bases, with 15 bases sitting between them. The CDR3 is made up of 12 amino acids. CDR3: CAIGLVGNEQYF. The CDR3, as DNA: TGTGCCATCGGGTTGGTCGGCAACGAGCAGTACTTC.

The rearrangement joins TRBV5-5 to TRBJ2-7; 11 positions agree with TRBD2. Germline V gene sequence: CDR1 SGHKS, CDR2 YYEKEE (reference sequence). With 3 bases clipped from V and 5 bases from J, the junction kept 7 bases outside the gene matches. CDR3 length: 15 residues. CDR3 protein: CASSSSGGPGDEQYF. CDR3 sequence (DNA): TGTGCCAGCAGCTCTAGCGGGGGGCCCGGGGACGAGCAGTACTTC. The full variable domain, completed using reference TRBV5-5 and TRBJ2-7, is DAGVTQSPTHLIKTRGQQVTLRCSPISGHKSVSWYQQVLGQGPQFIFQYYEKEERGRGNFPDRFSARQFPNYSSELNVNALLLGDSALYLCASSSSGGPGDEQYFGPGTRLTVT.

The chain uses TRBV7-9 and TRBJ2-2, with a weak D call TRBD2 (6 bases). The ends were cut back, 5 bases at V and 1 base at J, with 17 bases in the middle. The germline CDR1 and CDR2 sequences are SEHNR and FQNEAQ (reference sequence). The CDR3 is 17 amino acids. CDR3 loop: CASSTIGRTVNTGELFF. The CDR3 DNA follows: TGTGCCAGCAGCACTATTGGGAGGACCGTGAACACCGGGGAGCTGTTTTTT.